Described below is a single TCR beta chain sequence and its context. V was clipped by 0 bases and J by 1 base, with 10 bases between them. The length of the CDR3 is 15 residues. Germline V gene data show CDR1 as SGHRS and CDR2 as YFSETQ. This sample was taken from a study of blood T cell repertoires in COVID-19. Two negative PCRs, clearance, or symptom resolution had been documented for recovered Cohort 3 donors. Data came from immunoSEQ multiplex PCR; TCRdb stores just in-frame clones and leaves some out. The sample holds around 160,000 clones, roughly 88% seen once. The receptor was derived from a woman aged 60-75 years who had recovered from COVID-19. This chain connects TRBV5-1 to TRBJ1-2; the D gene is possibly TRBD1 (5 bases). Sequencing was carried out using PBMCs or T cells enriched from blood (not recorded which). In nucleotides, the CDR3 is TGCGCCAGCAGCTTGGGGACAACCGTTAACTATGGCTACACCTTC. Residues: CASSLGTTVNYGYTF.